This T cell receptor beta chain stems from a study of blood T cell repertoires in COVID-19. CDR3 length equals 13 residues. V was trimmed by 1 base and J by 4 bases, leaving 8 bases between them. From germline, CDR1 is GTSNPN and CDR2 SVGIG (reference sequence). Repertoires were generated with immunoSEQ multiplex PCR, while TCRdb's copy carries only in-frame clones and drops some. In the table there are roughly 90,000 clones, approximately 90% of which are singletons. The chain couples TRBV30 to TRBJ1-5, with a weak D call TRBD1 (6 bases). Specimen: peripheral blood. The receptor was isolated from a man aged 50-59 years with acute or convalescent COVID-19. The CDR3 sequence: CAWSGDRNQPQHF. CDR3 in DNA: TGTGCCTGGAGTGGTGACAGGAATCAGCCCCAGCATTTT.